This T cell receptor beta chain originates from a study of vaccination and CD4 T cells after COVID-19. The treatment was: approximately 11-day PBMC culture with coronavirus spike peptide pools or control peptides (ViraFEST assay). About this clonotype: The antigen is unknown.

V lost 3 bases and J lost 6; bases outside the gene matches: 3. Germline CDR1 reads LNHDA; CDR2 reads SQIVND (reference sequence). The CDR3 loop spans 14 amino acids. With the Oncomine TCR Beta short-read assay, DNA from cultured CD4+ T cells was sequenced. Cultures of CD4+ T cells served as the source for extracting genomic DNA. TCRdb re-called the PCR reads through MiXCR, storing one row per CDR3 protein. Of some 11,000 distinct CDR3 sequences in the sample, roughly 74% are singletons; the top ten hold approximately 10%. The chain recombines TRBV19 with TRBJ1-5; 9 bases line up with TRBD1. The sequenced sample was CD4+ T cells from blood, cultured in vitro. The TCR originated in a human donor who had recovered from COVID-19. The CDR3 sequence: CASSMDRGGQPQHF. CDR3 sequence (DNA): TGTGCCAGTAGTATGGACAGGGGAGGTCAGCCCCAGCATTTT.